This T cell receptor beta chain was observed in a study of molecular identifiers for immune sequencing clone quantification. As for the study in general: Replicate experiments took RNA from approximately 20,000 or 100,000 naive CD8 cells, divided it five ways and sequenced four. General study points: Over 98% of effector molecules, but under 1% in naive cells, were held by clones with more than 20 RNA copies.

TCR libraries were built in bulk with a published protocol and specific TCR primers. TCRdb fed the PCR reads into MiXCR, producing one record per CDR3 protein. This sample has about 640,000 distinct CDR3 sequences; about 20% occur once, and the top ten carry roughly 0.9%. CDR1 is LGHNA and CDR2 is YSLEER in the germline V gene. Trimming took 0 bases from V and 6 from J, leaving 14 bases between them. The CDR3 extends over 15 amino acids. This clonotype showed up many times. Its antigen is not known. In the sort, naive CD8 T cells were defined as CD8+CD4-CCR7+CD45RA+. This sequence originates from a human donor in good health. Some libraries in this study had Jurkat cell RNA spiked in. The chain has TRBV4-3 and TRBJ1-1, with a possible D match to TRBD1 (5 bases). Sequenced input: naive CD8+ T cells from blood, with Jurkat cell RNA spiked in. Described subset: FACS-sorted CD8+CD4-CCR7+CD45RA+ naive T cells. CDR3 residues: CASSQDGTGVSEAFF. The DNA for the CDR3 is TGCGCCAGCAGCCAAGACGGGACTGGGGTGTCTGAAGCTTTCTTT.